This TCR beta chain was recorded in a study of T cell changes during pregnancy in multiple sclerosis. This clone is medium-sized (0.01 to 0.1%) in the sample. Other DNA sequences in the sample encode the same CDR3. TCRdb's copy holds only in-frame clones and misses some; the assay was immunoSEQ multiplex PCR. The sample has more than 8,000 clones; roughly 87% are singletons. The TCR originated in a female donor in good health, enrolled as a control in a pregnancy study. The sequences come from CD8+ T cells from peripheral blood mononuclear cells, collected in the first trimester of pregnancy.

The CDR3 loop reads CASSKWRLAERSRETQYF. The DNA for the CDR3 is TGTGCCAGCAGCAAATGGAGACTAGCGGAAAGGAGCCGGGAGACCCAGTACTTC. The V gene is TRBV21-1, the J gene TRBJ2-5; the DNA was not used to check the table's D call, TRBD2. TRBV21-1 is labeled a pseudogene. The CDR3 runs to 18 residues.